The 29 T cell receptor beta chains below all came from one sample that was sequenced in a study of CD8 T cells in ankylosing spondylitis. Study-wide results and limits: Apparently characteristic of ankylosing spondylitis blood was a TCR beta motif (roughly 8 highly homologous variants).

What these receptors recognize is not known. TCRdb analysed the 5' RACE reads with MiXCR anew, one entry per CDR3 protein. The table includes around 890,000 distinct CDR3 sequences, about 11% detected once. Sequences were obtained from blood, either unsorted or a sorted T cell fraction (not recorded which). The receptors were gathered from a male donor with ankylosing spondylitis.

This clonotype was seen repeatedly, ten times or more. The V and J genes are TRBV29-1 and TRBJ2-1; possibly TRBD1 for D (5 bases). The CDR3 is made up of 13 amino acids. Trimming cost V 5 bases and J 4 bases, with 12 bases left between them. The germline gives CDR1 SQVTM, CDR2 ANQGSEA. CDR3 sequence (DNA): TGCAGCGTTTTAGCCGACAGATACAATGAGCAGTTCTTC. It codes for CSVLADRYNEQFF.

The genes are TRBV20-1 and TRBJ2-3; TRBD2 agrees at 16 bases. CDR1 and CDR2 (germline): DFQATT, SNEGSKA (reference sequence). The CDR3 covers 16 residues. Losses at the gene ends were 6 bases for V and 4 bases for J; bases not matched to a gene: 7. The CDR3 coding sequence is TGCAGTGCAGCGCCGGGACTAGCGGGGGGGCCAGATACGCAGTATTTT. This sequence encodes CSAAPGLAGGPDTQYF.

At least ten counts were recorded for this clonotype. The chain employs TRBV27 and TRBJ1-4; a possible D gene is TRBD1 (6 bases). The CDR3 extends over 13 amino acids. V gave up 3 bases and J gave up 10 bases, with 12 bases separating them. The germline V gene has CDR1 MNHEY and CDR2 SMNVEV (reference sequence). CDR3 loop: CASSFGGAGKLFF. CDR3 coding DNA: TGTGCCAGCAGTTTCGGGGGCGCGGGAAAACTGTTTTTT.

This clonotype was counted only a few times. This chain links TRBV5-1 with TRBJ1-2; 7 bases map to TRBD1. CDR1 is SGHRS, CDR2 YFSETQ, per germline. The CDR3 runs 17 residues. The V segment lost 3 bases and the J segment 4 bases; nucleotides outside the gene matches: 15. The chain's CDR3 is CASSSGQASRVTYGYTF. Here the CDR3 DNA reads TGCGCCAGCAGCTCTGGACAGGCCTCACGGGTCACCTATGGCTACACCTTC.

The chain is built from TRBV5-1 and TRBJ1-1; D remains ambiguous. The CDR3 is 15 residues long. The V and J ends lost 2 bases and 0 bases respectively, with 11 bases between them. Germline V gene lookup returns CDR1 SGHRS and CDR2 YFSETQ. The CDR3 here is CASSLTDGLNTEAFF. The DNA for the CDR3 is TGCGCCAGCAGCTTAACCGACGGACTGAACACTGAAGCTTTCTTT.

Ten or more counts support this clonotype. The chain carries TRBV7-2 and TRBJ1-5; 7 positions match TRBD1. CDR1 SGHTA and CDR2 FQGNSA come from the germline V gene. The trim removed 4 bases at V and 5 bases at J, leaving 5 bases unmatched. The CDR3 spans 14 residues. The chain's CDR3 is CASSSQGGDQPQHF. CDR3 nucleotide sequence: TGTGCCAGCAGCTCTCAGGGGGGGGATCAGCCCCAGCATTTT.

The rearrangement uses TRBV5-1 and TRBJ2-7; possible D gene TRBD2, 6 bases. Per germline, CDR1 SGHRS and CDR2 YFSETQ. V shed 7 bases and J shed 3 bases, with 14 bases lying between them. This CDR3 has 13 residues. The CDR3 is CASGRSGNYEQYF. The DNA for the CDR3 is TGCGCCAGCGGGAGGTCAGGGAACTACGAGCAGTACTTC.

This clonotype was seen only a few times. The rearrangement links TRBV20-1 to TRBJ2-7; D unclear. Between the trimmed V and J ends, which lost 0 bases and 3 bases, there was a span of 12 bases. Germline lookup yields CDR1 DFQATT and CDR2 SNEGSKA (reference sequence). The CDR3 spans 14 residues. The CDR3 DNA is TGCAGTGCTAGAGATCTAGTCAGCGACTACGAGCAGTACTTC. Protein: CSARDLVSDYEQYF.

This clonotype was detected ten times or more. The chain is built from TRBV7-2 and TRBJ2-1; 8 positions agree with TRBD2. CDR3 length: 15 residues. Germline-derived CDR1 and CDR2 are SGHTA and FQGNSA. V lost 5 bases to trimming and J lost 4 bases; unmatched junction nucleotides: 7. CDR3 coding DNA: TGTGCCAGCAGCCTTGGCAGCGGGAGTTACAATGAGCAGTTCTTC. The encoded protein is CASSLGSGSYNEQFF.

This clonotype was counted ten times or more. The J gene is TRBJ2-1, the V gene TRBV12-3 or TRBV12-4; D possibly corresponds to TRBD2 (7 bases). V shed 3 bases and J shed 12 bases, with 12 bases lying between them. The length of the CDR3 is 12 residues. The CDR3 DNA is TGTGCCAGCAGTTTGAGGGGGGGACGGCAGTTCTTC. Translated, it gives CASSLRGGRQFF.

This clonotype was recorded at least ten times. This sequence joins TRBV7-3 and TRBJ1-1; TRBD1 might be the D (5 bases). Germline assignment: CDR1 SGHTA and CDR2 FQGTGA. The CDR3 contains 17 residues. V lost 2 bases and J lost 0, with 16 bases in between. For the CDR3, the DNA is TGTGCCAGCAGCTTAGGGGGATCCAGCGCAATGAACACTGAAGCTTTCTTT. It yields the protein CASSLGGSSAMNTEAFF.

This clonotype has only a few counts. The genes are TRBV4-3 and TRBJ2-5, with TRBD2 identical over 8 bases. The CDR3 has 14 residues. Trimming removed 0 bases from V and 6 bases from J; junction bases left unmatched: 3. Germline lookup yields CDR1 LGHNA and CDR2 YSLEER. Here the CDR3 DNA reads TGCGCCAGCAGCCAAGACCGACTAGCGAAGACCCAGTACTTC. Amino acid sequence: CASSQDRLAKTQYF.

V usage is TRBV21-1 and J usage is TRBJ2-3; the D call in the table, TRBD1, was not verified against the DNA. TRBV21-1 is assigned pseudogene status. This CDR3 is built from 17 residues. The CDR3 sequence: CASSPRDREGGTDTQYF. For the CDR3, the DNA is TGTGCCAGCAGCCCCCGGGACAGGGAGGGGGGCACAGATACGCAGTATTTT.

This clonotype was observed a few times. The CDR3 here is CSASLRRGASKPGDIFHEQYF. The CDR3 DNA reads as TGCAGTGCTAGCCTTCGGAGGGGTGCTTCGAAACCGGGAGACATTTTCCACGAGCAGTACTTC. V gene TRBV20-1 combines with J gene TRBJ2-7; D might be TRBD2 (6 bases). The V end was cut by 3 bases, the J end by 5 bases, with 38 bases between. The CDR3 is made up of 21 amino acids. CDR1 and CDR2 from the germline V gene are DFQATT and SNEGSKA (reference sequence).

The rearrangement joins TRBV4-3 to TRBJ2-3; D is unresolved. Looked up from germline, CDR1 is LGHNA and CDR2 is YSLEER. The CDR3 loop spans 15 amino acids. Trimming cost V 4 bases and J 6 bases, with 17 bases left between them. CDR3 DNA: TGCGCCAGCAGCCGAAAGCAATCCTACAGCGATACGCAGTATTTT. Translation gives CASSRKQSYSDTQYF.

At least ten counts were recorded for this clonotype. The chain has TRBV10-3 and TRBJ2-1, with TRBD2 matching 7 bases. This CDR3 spans 16 amino acids. Germline CDR1 reads ENHRY; CDR2 reads SYGVKD. V trimming: 3 bases; J trimming: 5 bases; junction bases outside the gene matches: 10. CDR3 bases: TGTGCCATCAGTGAAAGGCTGGCGGGAGTTAACAATGAGCAGTTCTTC. It codes for CAISERLAGVNNEQFF.

This clonotype was counted only a few times. This chain joins TRBV4-3 and TRBJ2-7; 13 bases line up with TRBD2. In germline, CDR1 is LGHNA, CDR2 YSLEER. CDR3 length: 16 amino acids. With V trimmed by 0 bases and J by 3 bases, 2 bases remained unmatched. DNA of the CDR3: TGCGCCAGCAGCCAAGAACTAGCGGGAGGGCTCTACGAGCAGTACTTC. Protein sequence: CASSQELAGGLYEQYF.

This chain links TRBV12-3 or TRBV12-4 with TRBJ1-2; TRBD1 might be the D (6 bases). This CDR3 contains 12 residues. V shed 6 bases and J shed 4 bases, with 9 bases lying between them. CDR3 nucleotides: TGTGCCAGCAGGACAGGAGCCTATGGCTACACCTTC. This gives the protein CASRTGAYGYTF.

This clonotype was observed a handful of times. The genes are TRBV7-2 and TRBJ2-1; TRBD1 agrees at 8 bases. Trimming at V came to 6 bases and at J to 4 bases, leaving 5 bases not matched to a gene. The V gene's germline CDR1 is SGHTA and CDR2 FQGNSA. The CDR3 length is 14 residues. CDR3 sequence reads: CASSRDRLYNEQFF. DNA of the CDR3: TGTGCCAGCAGTCGGGACAGGCTTTACAATGAGCAGTTCTTC. Filled out from reference TRBV7-2 and TRBJ2-1, the complete variable domain reads GAGVSQSPSNKVTEKGKDVELRCDPISGHTALYWYRQSLGQGLEFLIYFQGNSAPDKSGLPSDRFSAERTGGSVSTLTIQRTQQEDSAVYLCASSRDRLYNEQFFGPGTRLTVL.

This clonotype was detected many times. This chain links TRBV20-1 with TRBJ2-1; possibly TRBD1 or TRBD2 for D (6 bases each). Trimming removed 3 bases from V and 7 bases from J, with 13 bases in between. CDR1 and CDR2 from the germline V gene are DFQATT and SNEGSKA (reference sequence). This CDR3 spans 13 amino acids. CDR3 DNA sequence: TGCAGTGCTAGTTCGGGGGCGGGGAATGAGCAGTTCTTC. This translates into CSASSGAGNEQFF.

Of note for this clonotype: As the CDR3 is not closed by the conserved phenylalanine or tryptophan, this likely results from a read error. V and J are TRBV7-2 and TRBJ2-5; the D is unclear. The V end lost 4 bases, the J end lost 4 bases, and 7 bases lay between the germline ends. CDR1 is SGHTA, CDR2 FQGNSA, per germline. This CDR3 has 12 amino acids. The CDR3 spells CASSSGLETQYL. DNA of the CDR3: TGTGCCAGCAGCTCCGGGTTAGAGACCCAGTACCTC.

The J gene is TRBJ2-5, the V gene TRBV20-1; D remains ambiguous. The CDR3 spans 13 residues. Trimming took off 0 bases at V and 5 bases at J, with 10 bases between the two ends. CDR1 and CDR2 from the germline V gene are DFQATT and SNEGSKA (reference sequence). The CDR3: CSARDPNLETQYF. The CDR3 nucleotides read TGCAGTGCTAGAGACCCCAATCTGGAGACCCAGTACTTC.

DNA for the CDR3: TGCGCCAGCAGCCCGGGACTAGCGGGAGTTGGGGCCTACAATGAGCAGTTCTTC. It translates to CASSPGLAGVGAYNEQFF. The rearrangement joins TRBV5-1 to TRBJ2-1; TRBD2 agrees at 14 bases. The CDR3 is made up of 18 amino acids. With 4 bases clipped from V and 2 bases from J, the junction kept 8 bases outside the gene matches. Germline V CDR1 and CDR2: SGHRS, YFSETQ.

This clonotype has only a few counts. The chain uses TRBV25-1 and TRBJ2-5; D remains unclear. Germline V gene sequence: CDR1 MGHDK, CDR2 SYGVNS. The CDR3 sequence is 13 residues long. Trimming left V 1 base short and J 5 bases short, with 8 bases between. CDR3 bases: TGTGCCAGCAGTGAATTGGTGAGCGAGACCCAGTACTTC. Its protein is CASSELVSETQYF.

In this sample, this clonotype turned up a few times. The genes are TRBV7-2 and TRBJ2-1; TRBD2 might be the D (6 bases). The CDR3 has 15 residues. Germline-derived CDR1 and CDR2 are SGHTA and FQGNSA. Between the trimmed V and J ends, which lost 4 bases and 3 bases, there was a span of 13 bases. The CDR3 nucleotides are TGTGCCAGCAGCTCTGGCGGCGGGATCTACAATGAGCAGTTCTTC. It encodes CASSSGGGIYNEQFF. The complete variable domain, with remaining parts taken from reference TRBV7-2 and TRBJ2-1, reads GAGVSQSPSNKVTEKGKDVELRCDPISGHTALYWYRQSLGQGLEFLIYFQGNSAPDKSGLPSDRFSAERTGGSVSTLTIQRTQQEDSAVYLCASSSGGGIYNEQFFGPGTRLTVL.

The table lists this clonotype with a few counts. J is TRBJ2-3 and V is TRBV20-1; 13 nucleotides align to TRBD2. The CDR3 runs 15 residues. CDR1 and CDR2 (germline): DFQATT, SNEGSKA (reference sequence). V gave up 6 bases and J gave up 2 bases; unmatched junction bases: 5. Written as DNA, the CDR3 is TGCAGTGCACAAACTAGCGGGGGGGACACAGATACGCAGTATTTT. Amino acid sequence: CSAQTSGGDTDTQYF.

J is TRBJ1-1 and V is TRBV29-1, with D possibly being TRBD1 (6 bases). Trimming took off 6 bases at V and 4 bases at J, with 12 bases between the two ends. From germline, CDR1 is SQVTM and CDR2 ANQGSEA. This CDR3 spans 12 amino acids. Here the CDR3 reads CSVDRLGTEAFF. DNA of the CDR3: TGCAGCGTCGACAGGTTGGGCACTGAAGCTTTCTTT.

Ten or more counts support this clonotype. This chain uses TRBV20-1 with TRBJ2-1; 8 bases match TRBD2. The CDR3 is made up of 13 amino acids. Germline loops: CDR1 DFQATT, CDR2 SNEGSKA (reference sequence). V shed 3 bases and J 7 bases; nucleotides not matched to a gene: 5. CDR3 region: CSASREGVNEQFF. The CDR3 DNA is TGCAGTGCTAGCCGGGAGGGAGTAAATGAGCAGTTCTTC.

This clonotype was found a few times. V is TRBV20-1 and J is TRBJ1-5, with no clear D. Germline loops: CDR1 DFQATT, CDR2 SNEGSKA (reference sequence). The CDR3 runs 15 residues. V was clipped by 6 bases and J by 0 bases, with 15 bases between them. The CDR3 nucleotides are TGCAGTGCCGGTTATACCTACCTTAGCAATCAGCCCCAGCATTTT. Amino acid sequence: CSAGYTYLSNQPQHF.